The sample holds a few counts of the clone carrying this T cell receptor beta chain. The table came from immunoSEQ multiplex PCR; TCRdb's copy has only in-frame clones and leaves some out. Found here are roughly 120,000 clones, about four fifths of them singletons; the top ten hold approximately 5.2%. The source of the sample is a study of radiotherapy plus CTLA-4 blockade in lung cancer. Across the whole study: Disease control reached under 35%, with objective responses in about 19%.

Chemo-refractory metastatic non-small-cell lung cancer patients were treated with focal radiation plus CTLA-4 blockade with ipilimumab. Trimming took off 3 bases at V and 6 bases at J, with 15 bases between the two ends. Germline CDR1 and CDR2: ENHRY and SYGVKD. The CDR3 runs to 14 residues. This chain joins TRBV10-3 and TRBJ2-7; tentatively, D is TRBD1 (5 bases). This specimen was peripheral blood, taken from a patient treated with radiotherapy plus ipilimumab. The sequence came from a human donor with non-small cell lung cancer who had a partial response to radiotherapy plus ipilimumab. The CDR3, as DNA: TGTGCCATCAGTGAAAAGGCAGGGCAGGGCGAGCAGTACTTC. Its protein is CAISEKAGQGEQYF.